The 26 T cell receptor beta chains listed next were all sequenced from one sample in a study of blood T cell repertoires in COVID-19. Here immunoSEQ multiplex PCR was the method, and the copy in TCRdb shows in-frame clones only, minus some. This table holds roughly 57,000 clones, 75% to 95% found once. Sequencing used peripheral blood. The receptors derive from an elderly man with acute or convalescent COVID-19.

This rearrangement joins TRBV7-8 to TRBJ2-3; no reliable D call. The CDR3 runs to 11 residues. V lost 5 bases to trimming and J lost 9 bases, with 9 bases between them. Germline CDR1 and CDR2: SGHVS and FQNEAQ. CDR3 in amino acids: CASSLIGTQYF. The DNA for the CDR3 is TGTGCCAGCAGCCTAATTGGCACGCAGTATTTT.

This sequence joins TRBV10-2 and TRBJ2-2, with 9 bases matching TRBD1. The V gene end was trimmed by 5 bases and the J gene end by 6 bases; junction bases not matched to a gene: 10. The CDR3 has 16 residues. Germline loops: CDR1 WSHSY, CDR2 SAAADI. This CDR3 is CASSLTGTGSPGELFF. The CDR3 DNA follows: TGCGCCAGCAGTTTAACCGGGACAGGGTCTCCCGGGGAGCTGTTTTTT.

The chain employs TRBV30 and TRBJ1-4; 7 nucleotides agree with TRBD1. The CDR3 runs to 15 residues. Looked up from germline, CDR1 is GTSNPN and CDR2 is SVGIG (reference sequence). The V and J ends lost 2 bases and 2 bases, in that order; junction bases with no gene match: 5. CDR3 protein: CAWSSTGWTNEKLFF. In DNA form, the CDR3 reads TGTGCCTGGAGTTCGACAGGGTGGACTAATGAAAAACTGTTTTTT.

This clone came up once. The chain recombines TRBV21-1 with TRBJ2-3; no DNA check was done on the table's D call, TRBD1. TRBV21-1 is noted as a pseudogene. The CDR3 sequence is 20 residues long. CDR3 sequence: CASSKASETLRTGATDTQYF. DNA for the CDR3: TGTGCCAGCAGCAAAGCCTCTGAAACTTTGCGGACAGGGGCGACAGATACGCAGTATTTT.

The chain is built from TRBV5-1 and TRBJ2-1, with 9 bases lining up with TRBD2. CDR3 length equals 16 residues. Germline V gene sequence: CDR1 SGHRS, CDR2 YFSETQ. Germline trimming cut 7 bases from V and 8 bases from J; bases unmatched to any gene: 16. In DNA form, the CDR3 reads TGCGCCAGCGACCCCGGGGCGGGGGGGCATCATGATGAGCAGTTCTTC. Amino acid sequence: CASDPGAGGHHDEQFF.

The chain uses TRBV6-5 and TRBJ1-1; TRBD1 might be the D (5 bases). CDR1 and CDR2 (germline): MNHEY, SVGAGI. The CDR3 length is 14 residues. V was trimmed by 0 bases and J by 6 bases, leaving 11 bases between them. The CDR3 bases are TGTGCCAGCAGTTACTCGGCGGGGCGGGCTGAAGCTTTCTTT. Its protein product is CASSYSAGRAEAFF.

The chain is built from TRBV7-2 and TRBJ2-7; 8 bases align to TRBD1. Germline loops: CDR1 SGHTA, CDR2 FQGNSA. Germline trimming cut 4 bases from V and 4 bases from J; bases unmatched to any gene: 9. The CDR3 sequence is 15 residues long. The CDR3: CASSSRQGSGYEQYF. The CDR3 nucleotides read TGTGCCAGCAGCTCCAGACAGGGGTCGGGATACGAGCAGTACTTC.

The gene calls are TRBV3-1 (or the pseudogene TRBV3-2) and TRBJ2-3; 8 positions agree with TRBD2. There are 17 residues in the CDR3. Germline trimming cut 0 bases from V and 1 base from J; bases unmatched to any gene: 6. The V gene's germline CDR1 is LGHDT and CDR2 YNNKEL (reference sequence). The CDR3 region is CASSQDYAGGGTDTQYF. Written as DNA, the CDR3 is TGTGCCAGCAGCCAAGACTACGCGGGGGGCGGCACAGATACGCAGTATTTT.

This chain links TRBV24-1 with TRBJ1-1; D is possibly TRBD1 (6 bases). Germline V CDR1 and CDR2: KGHDR, SFDVKD. There are 13 residues in the CDR3. The CDR3 loop is CGLGGGWKTEAFF. The CDR3 region has the DNA TGTGGACTGGGCGGGGGCTGGAAGACTGAAGCTTTCTTT.

The V and J genes are TRBV6-5 and TRBJ2-1; D not resolved. The CDR3 extends over 12 amino acids. Trimming removed 6 bases from V and 9 bases from J, with 12 bases in between. Germline-derived CDR1 and CDR2 are MNHEY and SVGAGI. CDR3 DNA: TGTGCCAGCAGCCGTGAGGCCGGTGAGCAGTTCTTC. It encodes CASSREAGEQFF.

A single count supports this clone. The V gene is TRBV19, the J gene TRBJ2-3, with 7 bases identical to TRBD2. The CDR3 spans 15 residues. The V segment lost 3 bases and the J segment 1 base; nucleotides outside the gene matches: 4. Germline V gene lookup returns CDR1 LNHDA and CDR2 SQIVND (reference sequence). CDR3: CASSMALAGTDTQYF. CDR3 in DNA: TGTGCCAGTAGTATGGCTCTAGCGGGCACAGATACGCAGTATTTT.

The CDR3 DNA is TGCAGCGCTGACAGGGGTGGGATGAACACTGAAGCTTTCTTT. This sequence encodes CSADRGGMNTEAFF. The chain joins TRBV29-1 to TRBJ1-1; 8 bases match TRBD1. The CDR3 extends over 14 amino acids. V dropped 7 bases and J dropped 0; count of bases not matched to a gene: 7. Germline V gene lookup returns CDR1 SQVTM and CDR2 ANQGSEA.

This chain links TRBV13 with TRBJ2-7, with D hard to call. Trimming shortened V by 2 bases and J by 2 bases, and 10 bases separated the two germline ends. CDR1 and CDR2 (germline): PRHDT, FYEKMQ (reference sequence). The CDR3 has 14 residues. CDR3 nucleotides: TGTGCCAGCAGCTTAAGGCTAGTCCCCTACGAGCAGTACTTC. Its translation is CASSLRLVPYEQYF.

The chain has TRBV16 and TRBJ1-1; D is unresolved. Germline V gene sequence: CDR1 KGHSY, CDR2 FQNENV. V shed 0 bases and J shed 8 bases, with 7 bases lying between them. The CDR3 contains 12 residues. The CDR3 loop reads CASSQSSKEAFF. In DNA, the CDR3 is TGTGCCAGCAGCCAATCTTCTAAAGAAGCTTTCTTT.

The genes are TRBV7-6 and TRBJ2-1, with TRBD1 as a possible D gene (6 bases). The ends were cut back, 2 bases at V and 5 bases at J, with 19 bases in the middle. Germline CDR1 and CDR2: SGHVS and FNYEAQ. The CDR3 covers 17 residues. CDR3 in DNA: TGTGCCAGCAGCTTATCCCCCACAGGGAAACGCAACAATGAGCAGTTCTTC. Translating gives CASSLSPTGKRNNEQFF.

This clone has only a few counts. The chain combines TRBV5-1 with TRBJ1-2; 7 bases agree with TRBD1. From germline, CDR1 is SGHRS and CDR2 YFSETQ. The CDR3 runs 16 residues. Trimming removed 0 bases from V and 2 bases from J; junction bases left unmatched: 7. The chain's CDR3 is CASSLGGTEGNYGYTF. Written as DNA, the CDR3 is TGCGCCAGCAGCTTGGGTGGGACAGAGGGGAACTATGGCTACACCTTC.

The chain employs TRBV5-1 and TRBJ2-7; D is unresolved. V gave up 4 bases and J gave up 3 bases, with 8 bases separating them. The CDR3 contains 12 residues. Germline V CDR1 and CDR2: SGHRS, YFSETQ. The CDR3 DNA sequence: TGCGCCAGCAGCGACACAGACTACGAGCAGTACTTC. This sequence encodes CASSDTDYEQYF.

This chain joins TRBV18 and TRBJ2-3; TRBD1 is a possible D gene (6 bases). The CDR3 extends over 18 amino acids. The germline V gene has CDR1 KGHSH and CDR2 LQKENI. Deletions cut 3 bases from V and 1 base from J, with 20 bases between. CDR3 nucleotide sequence: TGTGCCAGCTCACCCCCGCTAAACAGGGTAAGCGGCACAGATACGCAGTATTTT. It is translated as CASSPPLNRVSGTDTQYF.

Here the CDR3 DNA reads TGCGCCAGCAGCCAAGAAGCGGGACAACCAGGACAGTTCTTC. Its protein is CASSQEAGQPGQFF. V is TRBV5-1 and J is TRBJ2-1, with D tentatively TRBD2 (7 bases). V was shortened by 4 bases and J by 13 bases, with 21 bases between the two germline ends. Germline V CDR1 and CDR2: SGHRS, YFSETQ. The CDR3 runs to 14 residues.

The chain is built from TRBV29-1 and TRBJ2-1; D might be TRBD1 (5 bases). V dropped 5 bases and J dropped 0 bases, with 8 bases sitting between them. This CDR3 comprises 13 residues. The germline V gene encodes CDR1 SQVTM and CDR2 ANQGSEA. In DNA form, the CDR3 reads TGCAGCGTTAATGGGGCCTCCTACAATGAGCAGTTCTTC. It is translated as CSVNGASYNEQFF.

CDR3: CASSQELAQHYEQYF. In DNA form, the CDR3 reads TGTGCCAGCAGCCAAGAGTTAGCCCAGCACTACGAGCAGTACTTC. This chain joins TRBV4-2 and TRBJ2-7, with D uncertain. CDR1 and CDR2 from the germline V gene are LGHNA and YNFKEQ. Between the trimmed V and J ends, which lost 0 bases and 3 bases, there was a span of 12 bases. The CDR3 has 15 residues.

The genes are TRBV3-1 (or the pseudogene TRBV3-2) and TRBJ2-1; 7 nucleotides agree with TRBD2. CDR1 LGHDT and CDR2 YNNKEL come from the germline V gene (reference sequence). This CDR3 is 14 amino acids long. The V and J ends lost 4 bases and 3 bases, in that order; junction bases with no gene match: 3. The CDR3 spells CASSLSGDYNEQFF. As DNA, the CDR3 is TGTGCCAGCAGCCTCAGCGGGGACTACAATGAGCAGTTCTTC.

CDR3 bases: TGTGCCAGCTCACCGGGACAGGGAAACGTAGCTGGCTACACCTTC. This sequence encodes CASSPGQGNVAGYTF. This chain joins TRBV18 and TRBJ1-2, with TRBD1 matching over 9 bases. Per the germline V gene, CDR1 is KGHSH and CDR2 is LQKENI. V trimming: 3 bases; J trimming: 7 bases; junction bases outside the gene matches: 9. The length of the CDR3 is 15 residues. Looking up the rest from reference TRBV18 and TRBJ1-2 gives the full variable domain: NAGVMQNPRHLVRRRGQEARLRCSPMKGHSHVYWYRQLPEEGLKFMVYLQKENIIDESGMPKERFSAEFPKEGPSILRIQQVVRGDSAAYFCASSPGQGNVAGYTFGSGTRLTVV.

The gene calls are TRBV5-4 and TRBJ2-2, with TRBD2 matching 7 bases. Trimming at V came to 2 bases and at J to 1 base, leaving 5 bases not matched to a gene. CDR3 length equals 16 residues. Germline V gene sequence: CDR1 SGHNT, CDR2 YYREEE (reference sequence). The CDR3 nucleotides read TGTGCCAGCAGCTTTATCTGGGGGGGGAACACCGGGGAGCTGTTTTTT. Encoded protein: CASSFIWGGNTGELFF.

The genes are TRBV2 and TRBJ2-7, with 8 bases lining up with TRBD2. In germline, CDR1 is SNHLY, CDR2 FYNNEI. Trimming took 11 bases from V and 5 from J; bases not matched to a gene: 8. The CDR3 spans 12 residues. CDR3 loop: CASRVAGNEQYF. The CDR3 bases are TGTGCCTCCCGGGTAGCGGGAAACGAGCAGTACTTC.

The rearrangement joins TRBV24-1 to TRBJ1-5, with 7 bases identical to TRBD1. This CDR3 contains 15 residues. Germline assignment: CDR1 KGHDR and CDR2 SFDVKD. The V and J ends lost 4 bases and 3 bases, in that order; junction bases with no gene match: 5. CDR3 sequence (DNA): TGTGCCACCAGTGACGCCGGACAGGCCAATCAGCCCCAGCATTTT. Translating gives CATSDAGQANQPQHF.